The present T cell receptor (beta chain) was sequenced within a study of blood T cell repertoires in COVID-19. Per the original data handling: For nucleated cells, counts were estimated from reference gene primer amplification. This table comes from immunoSEQ multiplex PCR, and its TCRdb copy is limited to in-frame clones, with some not included. V and J calls and clone size are as listed in that table; D and trimming were resolved from the DNA. Of some 350,000 clones listed, 90% are singletons. The sequenced material came from peripheral blood. This TCR was recovered from a man aged 18 to 29 with active or convalescent COVID-19.

In DNA, the CDR3 is TGTGCCAGCAGCCAATGGCCTCAGCGGGCGCACGAGCAGTACTTC. Its protein is CASSQWPQRAHEQYF. The rearrangement joins TRBV28 to TRBJ2-7; D might be TRBD2 (6 bases). CDR1 and CDR2 (germline): MDHEN, SYDVKM. V lost 6 bases to trimming and J lost 5 bases, with 20 bases between them. CDR3 length: 15 amino acids.